These 6 T cell receptor beta chains share one sample of origin, sequenced in a study of blood T cell repertoires in COVID-19. TCRdb's table, derived via immunoSEQ multiplex PCR, lists solely in-frame clones and lacks some. The sample has 200,000 to 300,000 clones, nearly 90% seen once. Input material: peripheral blood. The source of these receptors is a human donor in a cohort sampled during active COVID-19.

This chain joins TRBV9 and TRBJ1-3; 10 bases match TRBD1. Germline lookup yields CDR1 SGDLS and CDR2 YYNGEE. After removal of 2 bases from V and 9 bases from J, the junction contained 11 bases not matched to a gene. The CDR3 is 16 residues long. CDR3 in DNA: TGTGCCAGCAGCGTCGGGACAGGGGCTTTTCTCAGCACCATATATTTT. Its translation: CASSVGTGAFLSTIYF.

The chain is built from TRBV4-3 and TRBJ1-2, with a tentative D call TRBD1 (5 bases). Germline CDR1 and CDR2: LGHNA and YSLEER. The ends were cut back, 2 bases at V and 7 bases at J, with 17 bases in the middle. The CDR3 runs 15 residues. CDR3 loop: CASSQSESAGFGYTF. Here the CDR3 DNA reads TGCGCCAGCAGCCAATCAGAAAGCGCAGGGTTTGGCTACACCTTC.

V is TRBV11-2 and J is TRBJ2-2; D might be TRBD1 (6 bases). The germline V gene has CDR1 SGHAT and CDR2 FQNNGV. The CDR3 covers 15 residues. Trimming took 2 bases from V and 3 from J, leaving 10 bases between them. The CDR3 coding sequence is TGTGCCAGCAGCTTACAAACAGGGTACACCGGGGAGCTGTTTTTT. This gives the protein CASSLQTGYTGELFF.

Only one count was recorded for this clone. The gene calls are TRBV12-3 or TRBV12-4 and TRBJ1-2; 7 nucleotides align to TRBD1. Unmatched junction bases numbered 5, after V lost 3 bases and J lost 7 bases. The length of the CDR3 is 13 residues. The CDR3 coding sequence is TGTGCCAGCAGTTTGGACAGGCTCTCTGGCTACACCTTC. Protein: CASSLDRLSGYTF.

This chain uses TRBV11-2 with TRBJ1-5; possibly TRBD1 for D (6 bases). Germline lookup yields CDR1 SGHAT and CDR2 FQNNGV. The V and J ends lost 4 bases and 7 bases respectively, with 14 bases between them. The CDR3 runs 14 residues. Here the CDR3 reads CASSWGGAEQPQHF. DNA of the CDR3: TGTGCCAGCAGCTGGGGGGGGGCGGAGCAGCCCCAGCATTTT.

This rearrangement joins TRBV5-1 to TRBJ1-2, with 8 bases aligning to TRBD1. The CDR3 length is 15 residues. Trimming took 3 bases from V and 6 from J; bases not matched to a gene: 10. Germline values: CDR1 SGHRS, CDR2 YFSETQ. The CDR3 DNA reads as TGCGCCAGCAGCTCTATCGGACAGGGCACGAATGGCTACACCTTC. Its translation is CASSSIGQGTNGYTF.